This T cell receptor beta chain was profiled in a study of CD8+ T cells in alopecia areata. General observations from the study: Sequencing of scalp samples also includes resident alphabeta T cells from normal skin. Expanded CD8+ clones among the top 100, as well as scalp clonality, were significantly decreased by tofacitinib.

For this clone: The antigen remains unidentified.

Reverse transcription of extracted RNA yielded cDNA, which provided the sequencing template. Sequencing was performed with immunoSEQ multiplex PCR; in TCRdb, only in-frame clones are kept and a portion is missing. The table includes 130,000 or so clones, approximately 86% detected once. Sample treatment: oral pan-JAK inhibitor, 5-10 mg twice daily. As part of sample collection, lesional scalp punch biopsies and peripheral blood were taken from alopecia areata patients. This CDR3 spans 13 amino acids. Germline lookup yields CDR1 SQVTM and CDR2 ANQGSEA. Trimming stripped 6 bases from V and 9 bases from J, with 18 bases between.

Here the sequenced sample was CD8+ T cells sorted from blood, taken at week 4, from a patient treated with tofacitinib. This chain uses TRBV29-1 with TRBJ2-1, with a possible D match to TRBD2 (5 bases). This sequence originates from a human donor with alopecia areata. The CDR3 coding sequence is TGCAGCGTACCCGGGCAGGCGGGCGGTGAGCAGTTCTTC. This gives the protein CSVPGQAGGEQFF.